The entry that follows covers one TCR beta chain sequence. Its antigen is still unknown. The cohort was made up of around 720 healthy bone marrow donors. All cohort members were sampled while nominally healthy, although unrecorded immune exposures were likely present. The donor tested CMV seropositive and was one of the 289 seropositive cohort members. Every donor gave a peripheral blood sample, and the peripheral blood mononuclear cells from that sample were used for TCR beta sequencing. Genomic DNA was extracted from the blood cell samples with the Qiagen DNeasy Blood Extraction Kit. These data originate in a study of cytomegalovirus exposure and HLA in healthy donors (dated by TCRdb to about 2017). Background on the whole study: An earlier analysis of 587 of the donors reported about 300 Gb of sequence data and approximately 120 million unique TCR beta sequences obtained from roughly 180 million T cells. An early release covering approximately 600 HLA-typed donors comprised approximately 300 gigabases of sequencing data and tens of millions of unique TCR sequences. The genetic ancestry cluster associated with self-reported Caucasian donors included about 84% of the roughly 360 genotyped donors. The study aimed to test whether cataloging public T cell receptors could reveal signatures of past pathogen exposure. Using immunosequencing, the study profiled T cell repertoires from roughly 650 subjects and related those repertoires to cytomegalovirus serostatus. Besides the first cohort of more than 650 subjects, a separate validation cohort made up of 120 different subjects was used. To predict cytomegalovirus infection status, the study brought together high-throughput TCR immunosequencing, statistical association of individual TCRs with disease status, and machine learning. In a later analysis, previously published TCR beta repertoires from several hundred donors were re-analyzed and high-resolution HLA genotyping was added so that TCR occurrence patterns could be studied. Rather than using new phenotypic data, the later analysis identified candidate immune exposures from TCR beta sequences and from how often those sequences occurred across donors. To decide whether each TCR beta V gene segment behaved as functional or pseudogenic, an earlier analysis of some 600 of the donors relied on high-throughput TCR beta sequencing. Donor age, sex, ethnicity and CMV serostatus were collected together with the repertoire data. A later genetic analysis used genome-wide SNP genotypes for about 60% of the 666 donors, treating that subset as a discovery cohort. Every discovery cohort repertoire had been produced on one sequencing platform. Both class I and class II loci were covered by HLA typing, at four-digit resolution. Typing coverage varied by locus: roughly 629-630 donors for A, B, C, DRB1 and DQB1; 522 for DQA1; approximately 610 for DPA1; around 450 for DPB1. Because of strong linkage in the cohort, five DR-DQ haplotypes were treated as single units for association and clustering. Among over 350 genotyped donors of the cohort, an average of around 240,000 unique TCR beta nucleotide sequences were sequenced per donor, roughly 18% of them non-productive. Here is what the overall study found, with its caveats: CMV serostatus was the only immune exposure information available for the cohort. A further reported finding was that TCR beta sequences accurately predicted the HLA-A and HLA-B alleles for most subjects in the first cohort. Because some donors lacked HLA typing at each locus, the association tests relied only on the typed subset. Strong co-occurrence of HLA alleles, especially DR and DQ, made assigning TCR associations to individual alleles difficult. Because the 87-base-pair reads could not distinguish some IMGT-functional V segments, including TRBV6-2 and TRBV6-3, those segments were excluded. In an earlier analysis of roughly 560 of the donors, most TCR beta V segments were observed in productive rearrangements about 87% or about 30% of the time, broadly matching IMGT annotations. Some 16 rarely observed V segments, including chromosome 9 orphons, were excluded from the earlier analysis of approximately 500 of the donors because counts were too low. In a later analysis, HLA-associated TCR beta chains showed more clonal expansion and lower generation probabilities than non-associated chains that were equally common. In vitro tests confirmed that a few of the cytomegalovirus-associated TCR beta chains recognize cytomegalovirus antigens. The authors suggested that the approach could potentially be extended to other disease states and immunological phenotypes. Linkage disequilibrium might explain the correlated functional status among segregating V segments, but an unknown experimental factor could not be excluded. In a later analysis, most CMV-associated TCR beta chains were found to appear HLA-restricted, with HLA associations seemingly driven largely by CMV exposure. In both the original and validation cohorts, the classifier was reported to diagnose cytomegalovirus status with high specificity and sensitivity. Sequencing depth was assumed to be roughly uniform across donors in the presence/absence analyses, though that assumption may not hold. According to a later analysis, TCR association rates differed among HLA loci, with DRB1 alleles showing the most associated TCRs and HLA-C alleles showing the fewest. Only TCR beta chains were sequenced in this cohort, and the absence of alpha or paired-chain data limited detectable features. According to a later analysis, parvovirus B19, influenza, CMV and Epstein-Barr virus appeared linked to several top co-occurrence clusters. The study listed 164 TCR beta chains as associated with cytomegalovirus. The sequencing pipeline was judged likely to have produced a cluster of highly shared sequence variants as a technical artifact. According to a later genetic analysis, donors in an Asian-associated ancestry cluster had fewer N-insertions in productive TCRs than the approximately 650-donor mean. An association between a missense DCLRE1C variant and V-gene and J-gene trimming of TCR beta chains was found in a later genetic analysis and replicated in an independent cohort. Specific HLA alleles were associated with 15,000 to 20,000 TCR beta sequences at a false discovery rate of 0.05 in a later analysis. Across donors, most TCR sequences were observed very rarely, whereas some public TCRs were present in many individuals.

The germline V gene gives CDR1 as KGHSH and CDR2 as LQKENI. Its CDR3 holds 14 amino acids, cysteine through phenylalanine. CDR3 DNA only is kept here, 42 bases in frame from base 1. V was cut back by 3 bases and J by 3 bases, leaving a gap of 9 bases between them. Library creation used the immunoSEQ multiplex PCR assay. For the multiplex PCR, a mixture combining 60 forward primers for TCR Vbeta segments and 13 reverse primers for TCR Jbeta segments was used. Amplification of the CDR3 region of rearranged TCR beta genes was performed with a multiplex PCR assay on genomic DNA. The Illumina HiSeq System was used to sequence the amplified TCR beta libraries as 87-base-pair reads. The original pipeline was this. A later analysis counted about 80 million unique TCR beta chains across the 650 to 800 repertoires, and roughly 11 million of these chains were shared by at least two donors. To remove PCR and sequencing errors, raw reads were error-corrected and collapsed into unique sequences using a nearest-neighbor algorithm that merged closely related sequences. CDR3 sequences were aligned to IMGT reference sequences to assign V, D and J gene segments. Each retained sequence needed at least a six-nucleotide match to both a V gene segment and a J gene segment. A rearrangement counted as productive if the CDR3 had no stop codons and remained in frame with V and J, and every other rearrangement counted as non-productive. CDR3 was defined by IMGT convention, running from the second conserved V-encoded cysteine to the conserved J-encoded phenylalanine. In an earlier analysis of roughly 610 of the donors, sequences lacking an unambiguous match to a single V gene segment were excluded. In an earlier analysis of some 590 of the donors, V segments were called functional above 56.7% productive rearrangements and were called segregating when the between-donor standard deviation exceeded 5%. To diagnose cytomegalovirus status from the catalog of TCR beta chain sequences, a statistical classification framework was built. V and J gene assignment, in a later analysis, came from comparing TCR nucleotide sequences with IMGT/GENE-DB human TR gene sequences. In a later analysis, CDR3 sequences and most-parsimonious VDJ recombination scenarios were assigned using the TCRdist pipeline. In a later analysis, each TCR beta chain was defined by its CDR3 amino acid sequence together with its V-gene family, and reads lacking a unique V-gene family were excluded. In a later analysis, a few hundred highly shared, low-generation-probability nucleotide sequences were removed to address suspected cross-contamination and a sequencing artifact. In a later analysis, a clonal expansion index was calculated for each public chain from normalized within-repertoire ranks of inferred template counts. A later analysis computed generation probabilities with a VDJ recombination model fitted to out-of-frame rearrangements, and checked the results against IGoR. Hypergeometric tests were used in a later analysis to score TCR-TCR, TCR-HLA and TCR-CMV co-occurrence, with a repertoire-size bias correction applied to the TCR pairs. A later analysis estimated false discovery rates by permuting HLA or CMV assignments 20 times. In a later analysis, co-occurring TCRs were grouped using DBSCAN, and TCRdist sequence similarity was added for clustering within HLA-allele-positive subsets. Repertoires with fewer than 30,000 or more than 120,000 public chains were left out of co-occurrence clustering, as were about 5 repertoires with anomalous nucleotide sharing. Drawn from immuneACCESS, this table holds only the in-frame rearrangements with V and J called that TCRdb kept. Clones are partly lost; checked studies trace under half to an unresolved V gene and leave the rest unexplained. The V and J calls and clone size come from that table; D and trimming were worked out from the DNA. For this sample, the table gives fewer than 250,000 clones. The top ten constitute roughly 0.98% of the sample.

The sample taken for sequencing was PBMCs. Recombination joined TRBV18 with TRBJ1-5, and the D gene may be TRBD1, 6 bases matching. This TCR derives from a woman under 40 in good health and CMV-seropositive. The CDR3 corresponds to CASSPLGANQPQHF. The nucleotide sequence is TGTGCCAGCTCACCTCTGGGGGCCAATCAGCCCCAGCATTTT.